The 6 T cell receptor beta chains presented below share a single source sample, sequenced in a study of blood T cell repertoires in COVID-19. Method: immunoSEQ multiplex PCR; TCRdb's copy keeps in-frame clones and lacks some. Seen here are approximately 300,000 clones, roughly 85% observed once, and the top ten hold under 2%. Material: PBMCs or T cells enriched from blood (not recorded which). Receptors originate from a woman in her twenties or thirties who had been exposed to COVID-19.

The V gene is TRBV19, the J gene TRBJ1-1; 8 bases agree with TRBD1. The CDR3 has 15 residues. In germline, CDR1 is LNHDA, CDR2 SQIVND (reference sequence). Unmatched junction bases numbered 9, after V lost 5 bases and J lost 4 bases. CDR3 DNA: TGTGCCAGTAGTGATTCAGGGGGCTCTGGCACTGAAGCTTTCTTT. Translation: CASSDSGGSGTEAFF.

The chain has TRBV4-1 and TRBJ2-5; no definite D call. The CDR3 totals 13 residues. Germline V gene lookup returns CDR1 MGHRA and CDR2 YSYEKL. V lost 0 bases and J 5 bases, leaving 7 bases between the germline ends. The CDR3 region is CASSQDSGETQYF. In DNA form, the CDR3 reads TGCGCCAGCAGCCAAGACTCCGGGGAGACCCAGTACTTC.

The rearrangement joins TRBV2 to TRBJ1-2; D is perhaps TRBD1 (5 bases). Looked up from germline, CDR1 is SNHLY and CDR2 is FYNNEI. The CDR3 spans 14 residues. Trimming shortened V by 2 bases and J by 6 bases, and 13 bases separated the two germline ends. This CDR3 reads CASSELGQVHGYTF. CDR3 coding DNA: TGTGCCAGCAGTGAATTGGGGCAGGTTCATGGCTACACCTTC.

CDR3 DNA: TGTGCCAGCAGGGAAGCCGGGACTAGCGATCCCAATGAGCAGTTCTTC. Its protein is CASREAGTSDPNEQFF. This sequence joins TRBV13 and TRBJ2-1, with 10 bases aligning to TRBD2. Germline V gene lookup returns CDR1 PRHDT and CDR2 FYEKMQ (reference sequence). The trim removed 6 bases at V and 6 bases at J, leaving 11 bases unmatched. The CDR3 runs to 16 residues.

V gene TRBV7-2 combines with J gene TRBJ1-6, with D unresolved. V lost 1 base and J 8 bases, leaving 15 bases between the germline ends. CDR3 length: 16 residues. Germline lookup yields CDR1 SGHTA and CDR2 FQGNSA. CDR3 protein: CASSLDLGRIDSPLHF. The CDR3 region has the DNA TGTGCCAGCAGCTTAGACCTGGGGAGAATTGATTCACCCCTCCACTTT.

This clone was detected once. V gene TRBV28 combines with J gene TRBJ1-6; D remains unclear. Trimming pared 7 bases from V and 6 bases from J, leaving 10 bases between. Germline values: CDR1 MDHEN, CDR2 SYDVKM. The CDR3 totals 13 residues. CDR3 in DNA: TGTGCCAGCATCACACCCCTTAATTCACCCCTCCACTTT. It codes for CASITPLNSPLHF.